The present TCR beta chain was sequenced within a study of cytomegalovirus exposure and HLA in healthy donors. Notes on the study in general: TCR beta chains numbering some 160 were designated cytomegalovirus-associated. TCR sequences were mostly rare, though some public TCRs occurred in many donors.

With respect to this clone: Its antigen is undetermined.

Clones were sequenced by immunoSEQ multiplex PCR, and TCRdb holds only the in-frame ones, with some missing. This table holds around 350,000 clones, 70% to 90% found once. Sequences were obtained from PBMCs. This TCR came from a woman aged 18-29 years in good health and CMV-seronegative.

The DNA of the CDR3 is TGTGCCAGCAGCGGGCTCGGACTAGGGATCAATGAGCAGTTCTTC. Residues: CASSGLGLGINEQFF. The chain couples TRBV9 to TRBJ2-1, with 7 bases fitting TRBD2. This CDR3 comprises 15 residues. Germline loops: CDR1 SGDLS, CDR2 YYNGEE. The J segment lost 6 bases and the V segment lost 3 bases, leaving 9 bases of the junction unmatched.